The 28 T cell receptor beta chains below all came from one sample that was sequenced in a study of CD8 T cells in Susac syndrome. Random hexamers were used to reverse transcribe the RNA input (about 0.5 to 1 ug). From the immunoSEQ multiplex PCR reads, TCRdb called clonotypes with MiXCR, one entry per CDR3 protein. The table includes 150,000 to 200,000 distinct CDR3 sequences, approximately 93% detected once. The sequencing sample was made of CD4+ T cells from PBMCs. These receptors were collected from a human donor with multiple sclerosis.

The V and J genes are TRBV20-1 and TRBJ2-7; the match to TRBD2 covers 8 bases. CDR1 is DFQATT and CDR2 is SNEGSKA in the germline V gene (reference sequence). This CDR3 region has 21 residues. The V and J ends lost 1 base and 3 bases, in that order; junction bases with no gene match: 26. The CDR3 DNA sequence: TGCAGTGCTAGAGGGCCGTCGGGAGCAACGGGAGGGCCTACCGGGGGCTACGAGCAGTACTTC. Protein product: CSARGPSGATGGPTGGYEQYF.

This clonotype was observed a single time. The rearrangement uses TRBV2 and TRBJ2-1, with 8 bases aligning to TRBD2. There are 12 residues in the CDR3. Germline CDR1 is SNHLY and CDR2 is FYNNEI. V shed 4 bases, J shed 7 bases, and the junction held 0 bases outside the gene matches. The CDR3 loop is CASSASGNEQFF. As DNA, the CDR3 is TGTGCCAGCAGTGCTAGCGGGAATGAGCAGTTCTTC.

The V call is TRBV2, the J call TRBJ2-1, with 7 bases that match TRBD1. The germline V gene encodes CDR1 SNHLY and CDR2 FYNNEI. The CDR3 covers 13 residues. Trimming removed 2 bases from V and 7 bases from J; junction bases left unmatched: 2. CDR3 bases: TGTGCCAGCAGTGAACAGGGACAGAATGAGCAGTTCTTC. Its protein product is CASSEQGQNEQFF.

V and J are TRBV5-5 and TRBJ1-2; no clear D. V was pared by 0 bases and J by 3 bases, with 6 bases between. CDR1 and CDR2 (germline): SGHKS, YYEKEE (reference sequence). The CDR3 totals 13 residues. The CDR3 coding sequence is TGTGCCAGCAGCTTGGCCCCGGACTATGGCTACACCTTC. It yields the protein CASSLAPDYGYTF.

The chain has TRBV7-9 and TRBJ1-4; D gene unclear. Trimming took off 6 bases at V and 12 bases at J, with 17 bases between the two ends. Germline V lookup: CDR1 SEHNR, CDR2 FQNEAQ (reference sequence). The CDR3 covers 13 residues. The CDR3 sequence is CASRPTEEVELFF. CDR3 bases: TGTGCCAGCAGACCGACGGAGGAGGTAGAACTGTTTTTT.

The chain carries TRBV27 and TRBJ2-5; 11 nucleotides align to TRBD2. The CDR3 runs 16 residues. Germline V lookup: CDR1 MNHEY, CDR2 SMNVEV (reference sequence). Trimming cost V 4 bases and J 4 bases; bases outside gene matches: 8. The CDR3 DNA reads TGTGCCAGCAGTTCCCGACTAGCGGGAAGGGGAGAGACCCAGTACTTC. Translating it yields CASSSRLAGRGETQYF.

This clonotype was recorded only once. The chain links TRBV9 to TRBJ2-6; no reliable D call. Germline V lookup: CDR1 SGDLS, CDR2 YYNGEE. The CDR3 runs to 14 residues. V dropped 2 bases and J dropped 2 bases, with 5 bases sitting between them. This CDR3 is CASSVLAGANVLTF. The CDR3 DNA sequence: TGTGCCAGCAGCGTTCTAGCTGGGGCCAACGTCCTGACTTTC.

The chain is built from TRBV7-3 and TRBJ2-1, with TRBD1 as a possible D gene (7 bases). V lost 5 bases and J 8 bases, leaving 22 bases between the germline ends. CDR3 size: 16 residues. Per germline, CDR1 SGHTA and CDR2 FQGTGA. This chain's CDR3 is CASSPSGQYGGYEQFF. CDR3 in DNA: TGTGCCAGCAGCCCCTCGGGACAGTACGGGGGCTATGAGCAGTTCTTC.

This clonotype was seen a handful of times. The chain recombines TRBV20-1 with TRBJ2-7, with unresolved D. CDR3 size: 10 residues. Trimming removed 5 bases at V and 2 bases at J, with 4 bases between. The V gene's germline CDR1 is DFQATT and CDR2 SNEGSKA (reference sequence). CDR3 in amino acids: CSAWAYEQYF. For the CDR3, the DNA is TGCAGTGCTTGGGCCTACGAGCAGTACTTC.

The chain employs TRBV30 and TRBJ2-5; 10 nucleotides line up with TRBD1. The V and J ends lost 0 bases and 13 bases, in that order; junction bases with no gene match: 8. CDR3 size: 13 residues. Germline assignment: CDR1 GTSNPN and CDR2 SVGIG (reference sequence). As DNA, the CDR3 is TGTGCCTGGAGTGTACTGGCCGGGACAGGGGTGTACTTC. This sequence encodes CAWSVLAGTGVYF.

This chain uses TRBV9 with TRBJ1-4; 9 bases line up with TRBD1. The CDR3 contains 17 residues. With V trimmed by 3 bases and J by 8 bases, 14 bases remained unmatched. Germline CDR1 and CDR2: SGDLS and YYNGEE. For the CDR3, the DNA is TGTGCCAGCAGCGAGCACGGGCGGGGGACAGGGTCCGAAAAACTGTTTTTT. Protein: CASSEHGRGTGSEKLFF.

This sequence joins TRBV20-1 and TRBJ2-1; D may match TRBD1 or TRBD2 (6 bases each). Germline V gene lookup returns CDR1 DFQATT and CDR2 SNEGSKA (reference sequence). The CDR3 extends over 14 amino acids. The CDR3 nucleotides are TGCAGCCAAAAACCGGGGGCAGGGGTAGGTGAGCAGTTCTTC. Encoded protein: CSQKPGAGVGEQFF.

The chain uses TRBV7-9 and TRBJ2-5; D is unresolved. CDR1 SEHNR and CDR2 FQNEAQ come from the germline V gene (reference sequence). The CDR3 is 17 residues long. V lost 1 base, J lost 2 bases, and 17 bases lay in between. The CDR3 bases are TGTGCCAGCAGCTTAGGGTGGAAGTCAGGCTATCAAGAGACCCAGTACTTC. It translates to CASSLGWKSGYQETQYF.

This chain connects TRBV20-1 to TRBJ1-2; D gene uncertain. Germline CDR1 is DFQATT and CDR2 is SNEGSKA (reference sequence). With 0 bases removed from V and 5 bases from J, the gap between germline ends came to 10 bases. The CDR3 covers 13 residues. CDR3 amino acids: CSARDWTSYGYTF. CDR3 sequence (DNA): TGCAGTGCTAGAGATTGGACGTCGTATGGCTACACCTTC.

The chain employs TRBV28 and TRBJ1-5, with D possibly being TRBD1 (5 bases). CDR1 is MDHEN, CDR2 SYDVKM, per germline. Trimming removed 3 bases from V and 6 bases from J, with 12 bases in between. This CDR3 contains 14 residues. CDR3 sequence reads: CASSFQGGSQPQHF. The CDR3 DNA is TGTGCCAGCAGTTTTCAGGGAGGGAGTCAGCCCCAGCATTTT.

The CDR3 DNA reads TGTGCCAGCAGCTTGTCAGGAGGCGGGGAGCTGTTTTTT. Amino acids: CASSLSGGGELFF. This chain connects TRBV7-8 to TRBJ2-2; tentatively, D is TRBD2 (5 bases). The length of the CDR3 is 13 residues. V lost 3 bases and J lost 7, with 9 bases in between. Germline V gene lookup returns CDR1 SGHVS and CDR2 FQNEAQ.

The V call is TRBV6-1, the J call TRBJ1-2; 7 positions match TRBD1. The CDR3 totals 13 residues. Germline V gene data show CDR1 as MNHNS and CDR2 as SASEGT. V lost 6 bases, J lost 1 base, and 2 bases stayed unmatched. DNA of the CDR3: TGTGCCAGCAGGGGGACAGTTAACTATGGCTACACCTTC. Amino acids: CASRGTVNYGYTF.

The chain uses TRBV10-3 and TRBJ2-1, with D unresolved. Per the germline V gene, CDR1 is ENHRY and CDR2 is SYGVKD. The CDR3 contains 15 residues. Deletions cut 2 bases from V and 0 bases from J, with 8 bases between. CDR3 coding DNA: TGTGCCATCAGTGAGGTAGAAAGCTCCTACAATGAGCAGTTCTTC. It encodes CAISEVESSYNEQFF.

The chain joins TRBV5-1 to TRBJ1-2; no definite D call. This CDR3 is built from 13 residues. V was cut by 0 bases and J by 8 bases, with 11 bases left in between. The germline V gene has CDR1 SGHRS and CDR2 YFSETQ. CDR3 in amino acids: CASSLGGSRGYTF. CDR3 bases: TGCGCCAGCAGCTTGGGCGGGTCCCGCGGCTACACCTTC. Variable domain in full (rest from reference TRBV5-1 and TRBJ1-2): KAGVTQTPRYLIKTRGQQVTLSCSPISGHRSVSWYQQTPGQGLQFLFEYFSETQRNKGNFPGRFSGRQFSNSRSEMNVSTLELGDSALYLCASSLGGSRGYTFGSGTRLTVV.

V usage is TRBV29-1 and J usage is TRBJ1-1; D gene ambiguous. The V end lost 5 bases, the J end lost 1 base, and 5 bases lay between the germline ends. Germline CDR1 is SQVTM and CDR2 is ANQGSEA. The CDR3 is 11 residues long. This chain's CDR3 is CSVSRNTEAFF. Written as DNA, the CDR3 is TGCAGCGTTTCCAGGAACACTGAAGCTTTCTTT.

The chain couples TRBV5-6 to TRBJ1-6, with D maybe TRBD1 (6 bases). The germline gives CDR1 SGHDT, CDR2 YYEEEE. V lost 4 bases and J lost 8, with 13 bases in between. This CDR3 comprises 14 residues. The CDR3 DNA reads TGTGCCAGCAGCCTGGCGACAGGTGATTCACCCCTCCACTTT. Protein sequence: CASSLATGDSPLHF.

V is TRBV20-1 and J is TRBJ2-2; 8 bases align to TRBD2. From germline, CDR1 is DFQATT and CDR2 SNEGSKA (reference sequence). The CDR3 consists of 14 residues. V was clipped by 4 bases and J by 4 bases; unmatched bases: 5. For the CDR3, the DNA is TGCAGTGCTACAAGCGGGAGAAGCACCGGGGAGCTGTTTTTT. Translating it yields CSATSGRSTGELFF.

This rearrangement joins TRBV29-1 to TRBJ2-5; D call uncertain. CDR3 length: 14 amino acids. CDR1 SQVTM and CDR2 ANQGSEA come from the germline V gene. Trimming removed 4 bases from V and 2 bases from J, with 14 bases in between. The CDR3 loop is CSVVSAAKQETQYF. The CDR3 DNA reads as TGCAGCGTTGTATCGGCAGCGAAACAAGAGACCCAGTACTTC.

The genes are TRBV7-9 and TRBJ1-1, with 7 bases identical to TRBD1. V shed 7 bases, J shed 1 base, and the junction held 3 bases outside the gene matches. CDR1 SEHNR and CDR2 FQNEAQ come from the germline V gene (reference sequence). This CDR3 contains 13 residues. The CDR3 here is CASTRDRNTEAFF. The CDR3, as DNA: TGTGCCAGCACGCGGGACAGGAACACTGAAGCTTTCTTT.

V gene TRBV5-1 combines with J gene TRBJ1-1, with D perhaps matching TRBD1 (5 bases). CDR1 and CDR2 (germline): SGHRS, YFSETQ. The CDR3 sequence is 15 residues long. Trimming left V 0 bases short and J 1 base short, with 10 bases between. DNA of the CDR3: TGCGCCAGCAGCTTGGGTGGGGCCTCGAACACTGAAGCTTTCTTT. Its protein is CASSLGGASNTEAFF. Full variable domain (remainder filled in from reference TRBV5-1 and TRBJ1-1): KAGVTQTPRYLIKTRGQQVTLSCSPISGHRSVSWYQQTPGQGLQFLFEYFSETQRNKGNFPGRFSGRQFSNSRSEMNVSTLELGDSALYLCASSLGGASNTEAFFGQGTRLTVV.

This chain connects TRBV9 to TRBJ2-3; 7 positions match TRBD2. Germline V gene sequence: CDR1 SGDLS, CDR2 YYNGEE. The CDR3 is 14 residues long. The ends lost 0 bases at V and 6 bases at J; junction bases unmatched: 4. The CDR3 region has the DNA TGTGCCAGCAGCGTAGGCGGGAGTGGGGATACGCAGTATTTT. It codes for CASSVGGSGDTQYF.

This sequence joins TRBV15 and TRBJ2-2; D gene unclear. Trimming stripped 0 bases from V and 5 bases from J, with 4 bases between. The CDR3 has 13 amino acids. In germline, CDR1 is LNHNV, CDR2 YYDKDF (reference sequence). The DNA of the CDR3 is TGTGCCACCAGCAGAGACGGGACCGGGGAGCTGTTTTTT. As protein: CATSRDGTGELFF. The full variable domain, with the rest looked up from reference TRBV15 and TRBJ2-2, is DAMVIQNPRYQVTQFGKPVTLSCSQTLNHNVMYWYQQKSSQAPKLLFHYYDKDFNNEADTPDNFQSRRPNTSFCFLDIRSPGLGDTAMYLCATSRDGTGELFFGEGSRLTVL.

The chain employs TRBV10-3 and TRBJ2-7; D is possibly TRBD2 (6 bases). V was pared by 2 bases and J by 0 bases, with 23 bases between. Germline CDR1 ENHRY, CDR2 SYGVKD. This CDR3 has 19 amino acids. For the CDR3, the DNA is TGTGCCATCAGTGAGCGAACTTTTAGTTTCGGGGACTCCTCCTACGAGCAGTACTTC. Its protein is CAISERTFSFGDSSYEQYF.